This TCR beta chain was obtained from a study of control samples from healthy donors and cancer patients. Sequenced by immunoSEQ multiplex PCR; TCRdb stores in-frame clones only, minus some. The data show more than 50,000 clones, approximately 91% seen once. CDR1 and CDR2 from the germline V gene are LNHDA and SQIVND (reference sequence). This CDR3 has 14 amino acids. V lost 6 bases to trimming and J lost 3 bases, with 11 bases between them. The J gene is TRBJ2-2, the V gene TRBV19, with D unresolved. Sequencing was carried out using blood. This receptor was identified in a man in his forties or fifties in good health. The CDR3 DNA reads as TGTGCCAGTAGACCCTTCCCTGACACCGGGGAGCTGTTTTTT. Translation: CASRPFPDTGELFF.